These T cell receptor beta chains were read from a single sample in a study of cytomegalovirus exposure and HLA in healthy donors. TCRdb's copy holds only in-frame clones and misses some; the assay was immunoSEQ multiplex PCR. Here the sample spans 95,000 to 150,000 clones, roughly 80% being singletons. Sequenced material: PBMCs. The receptor set was obtained from a woman aged 40 to 50 in good health and CMV-seropositive. CDR3s include the opening cysteine and the closing phenylalanine or tryptophan. D genes are given only for firm matches. Not every row has a clone size; where given, it reads once, few, many or a size class.

d_call clone_size j_call v_call cdr3_nt cdr3_aa
TRBD2 - TRBJ2-2 TRBV5-1 TGCGCCAGCAGCCACGGGACTAGCGGGACAATAAGCACCGGGGAGCTGTTTTTT CASSHGTSGTISTGELFF
TRBD1 - TRBJ2-7 TRBV6-5 TGTGCCAGCAGTTACTCGGGACAGGGGCTCAACGAGCAGTACTTC CASSYSGQGLNEQYF
- - TRBJ1-5 TRBV28 TGTGCCAGCAGTTCTAGACGGGAGAATCAGCCCCAGCATTTT CASSSRRENQPQHF
- few TRBJ2-7 TRBV5-6 TGTGCCAGCAGCTTTGGCTGGGAGCAGTACTTC CASSFGWEQYF
TRBD1 - TRBJ1-5 TRBV7-2 TGTGCCAGCAGCTTAGTTGGGACAGTCCCGCAGCCCCAGCATTTT CASSLVGTVPQPQHF
- - TRBJ2-5 TRBV30 TGTGCCTGGAGTGCTGGCAGCGGCGGAGAGACCCAGTACTTC CAWSAGSGGETQYF
- - TRBJ1-5 TRBV7-2 TGTGCCAGCAGCCTCGCGGTCGACGGTCAGCCCCAGCATTTT CASSLAVDGQPQHF
- - TRBJ1-4 TRBV19 TGTGCCAGTAGACAGGGACTAGAGGGAAAACTGTTTTTT CASRQGLEGKLFF
- - TRBJ2-3 TRBV5-1 TGCGCCAGCAGCGGCCCAGGGTCAGGAGATACGCAGTATTTT CASSGPGSGDTQYF
- - TRBJ1-1 TRBV5-1 TGCGCCAGCAATACCGGGGGTGAAGCTTTCTTT CASNTGGEAFF
- - TRBJ2-2 TRBV5-1 TGCGCCAGCAGCCCCGGGGGGCACTCGAGGAACACCGGGGAGCTGTTTTTT CASSPGGHSRNTGELFF
TRBD2 - TRBJ2-5 TRBV9 TGTGCCAGCAGCGTAAGCGGGGGCGAGGGAGAGACCCAGTACTTC CASSVSGGEGETQYF
TRBD2 - TRBJ2-1 TRBV7-2 TGTGCCAGCAGCGTAGGGGGACTAGGGGAGCAGTTCTTC CASSVGGLGEQFF
TRBD2 once TRBJ2-7 TRBV29-1 TGCAGCGCCGGAGGCGGGGGGGCCTACGAGCAGTACTTC CSAGGGGAYEQYF
- - TRBJ1-2 TRBV4-1 TGCGCCAGCAGCCAATTGGGGGGACGGGCCTATGGCTACACCTTC CASSQLGGRAYGYTF
TRBD2 - TRBJ2-1 TRBV11-2 TGTGCCAGCAGCCCGAGGACTAGCGGGGGAAGTAATGAGCAGTTCTTC CASSPRTSGGSNEQFF
- - TRBJ1-6 TRBV4-2 TGTGCCAGCAGCCAAGTCAAACTTACACCCCTCCACTTT CASSQVKLTPLHF
- - TRBJ1-1 TRBV19 TGTGCCAGTAGTATAGTGGTGGGCGCGGGCACTGAAGCTTTCTTT CASSIVVGAGTEAFF
- - TRBJ1-5 TRBV6-1 TGTGCCAGCACGGGCAGGGGAAATCAGCCCCAGCATTTT CASTGRGNQPQHF
- - TRBJ1-3 TRBV19 TGTGCCAGTGGGGAGACAGGAAACACCATATATTTT CASGETGNTIYF
- - TRBJ2-7 TRBV4-2 TGTGCCAGCAGCCAAGCGGTGGGGGGTTACGAGCAGTACTTC CASSQAVGGYEQYF
- - TRBJ1-4 TRBV29-1 TGCAGCGCCCGCAGGGCTAAAAGCGAAAAACTGTTTTTT CSARRAKSEKLFF
- - TRBJ1-1 TRBV7-2 TGTGCCAGCAGCTTAGCACGGGGCACTGAAGCTTTCTTT CASSLARGTEAFF
- - TRBJ1-2 TRBV6-1 TGTGCCAGCAGTGAAAACAGGGTGAATGGCTACACCTTC CASSENRVNGYTF
TRBD1 - TRBJ2-7 TRBV4-1 TGCGCCAGCAGCCAAGAACAGGGGTACTACGAGCAGTACTTC CASSQEQGYYEQYF
- - TRBJ2-5 TRBV6-1 TGTGCCAGCAGCGAATCCCCAGGGCCTATATCTCAAGAGACCCAGTACTTC CASSESPGPISQETQYF
TRBD1 - TRBJ2-7 TRBV5-1 TGCGCCAGCAGCTCTGGACAGGGTAACTACGAGCAGTACTTC CASSSGQGNYEQYF
TRBD1 - TRBJ1-4 TRBV19 TGTGCCAGTACCGCAGGGGGGAAGGATGAAAAACTGTTTTTT CASTAGGKDEKLFF
TRBD2 - TRBJ2-1 TRBV29-1 TGCAGCGCCGGGACTAGCGGGCCGACTGTGGGTGAGCAGTTCTTC CSAGTSGPTVGEQFF
- - TRBJ1-3 TRBV7-2 TGTGCCAGCAGCTTAGAAACCCGGGGAGGAAACACCATATATTTT CASSLETRGGNTIYF
TRBD2 - TRBJ2-2 TRBV7-9 TGTGCCAGCAGCCCAGCGGGAAACACCGGGGAGCTGTTTTTT CASSPAGNTGELFF
- - TRBJ2-7 TRBV13 TGTGCCAGCAGCTTAGGGTTCGGAGACGAAAGCTACGAGCAGTACTTC CASSLGFGDESYEQYF
- - TRBJ2-7 TRBV4-1 TGCGCCAGCAGCCAAGGTAGCTACGAGCAGTACTTC CASSQGSYEQYF
TRBD2 - TRBJ2-7 TRBV19 TGTGCCAGTAGCCCTAGCGGGAGAGGCGAGCAGTACTTC CASSPSGRGEQYF
TRBD1 - TRBJ2-3 TRBV5-6 TGTGCCAGCAGCTTGGCCCACAGGGGCAGCACAGATACGCAGTATTTT CASSLAHRGSTDTQYF
- - TRBJ1-2 TRBV5-1 TGCGCCAGCAGCTCCGAAGGGGGATATGGCTACACCTTC CASSSEGGYGYTF
- - TRBJ1-6 TRBV13 TGTGCCAGCAGCCGCGAGGAGGCGAATTCACCCCTCCACTTT CASSREEANSPLHF
TRBD2 - TRBJ2-5 TRBV11-2 TGTGCCAGCAGCCTTCGTGCATTAGCGGGGGGGTTGGAGACCCAGTACTTC CASSLRALAGGLETQYF
- - TRBJ1-1 TRBV5-6 TGTGCCAGCAGAATGTACAGGGCTGATAAAGCTGAAGCTTTCTTT CASRMYRADKAEAFF
TRBD1 once TRBJ1-1 TRBV11-2 TGTGCCAGCAGCTTAGTTACCGGGACAGGGAGAACTGAAGCTTTCTTT CASSLVTGTGRTEAFF
- - TRBJ2-1 TRBV10-1 TGCGCCAGCAGTGAGCCCCCTTACAATGAGCAGTTCTTC CASSEPPYNEQFF
- - TRBJ1-3 TRBV6-6 TGTGCCAGCAGTTACGCAGGCGAGGGAAACACCATATATTTT CASSYAGEGNTIYF
TRBD1 - TRBJ1-4 TRBV6-5 TGTGCCAGCAGTTACCGCGCGGACAGGGTAAATGAAAAACTGTTTTTT CASSYRADRVNEKLFF
- - TRBJ1-3 TRBV13 TGTGCCAGCAGCGTCCGACAGGCTGGAAACACCATATATTTT CASSVRQAGNTIYF
TRBD2 - TRBJ2-5 TRBV6-5 TGTGCCAGCACGAAGGCGGGAGGAGGCCAAGAGACCCAGTACTTC CASTKAGGGQETQYF
TRBD1 - TRBJ2-5 TRBV29-1 TGCAGCGCAGGACAGGGGATGGGCCAAGAGACCCAGTACTTC CSAGQGMGQETQYF
- - TRBJ1-6 TRBV7-8 TGTGCCAGCATTGGGGGGGGCAAGTTGGATTCACCCCTCCACTTT CASIGGGKLDSPLHF
TRBD2 - TRBJ2-2 TRBV27 TGTGCCAGCAGTTTATCGCCTAGCGGAAACACCGGGGAGCTGTTTTTT CASSLSPSGNTGELFF
TRBD2 - TRBJ2-1 TRBV6-4 TGTGCCAGCAGTGACTCCGCTAGCGGGAACTATGAGCAGTTCTTC CASSDSASGNYEQFF
- - TRBJ2-1 TRBV4-1 TGCGCCAGCAGCCAAAGGCAGGTACCCAATGAGCAGTTCTTC CASSQRQVPNEQFF
- - TRBJ1-1 TRBV5-1 TGCGCCAGCAGCCCGGACACCTTGAACACTGAAGCTTTCTTT CASSPDTLNTEAFF
- - TRBJ2-3 TRBV4-3 TGCGCCAGCAGCCAAGATGGGAGAATCACAGATACGCAGTATTTT CASSQDGRITDTQYF
TRBD1 - TRBJ2-7 TRBV10-3 TGTGCCATCAGAGGAGGGGACAGGGACTACGAGCAGTACTTC CAIRGGDRDYEQYF
TRBD1 - TRBJ1-1 TRBV2 TGTGCCAGCCGGGGAGACAGGGTGAAGACTGAAGCTTTCTTT CASRGDRVKTEAFF